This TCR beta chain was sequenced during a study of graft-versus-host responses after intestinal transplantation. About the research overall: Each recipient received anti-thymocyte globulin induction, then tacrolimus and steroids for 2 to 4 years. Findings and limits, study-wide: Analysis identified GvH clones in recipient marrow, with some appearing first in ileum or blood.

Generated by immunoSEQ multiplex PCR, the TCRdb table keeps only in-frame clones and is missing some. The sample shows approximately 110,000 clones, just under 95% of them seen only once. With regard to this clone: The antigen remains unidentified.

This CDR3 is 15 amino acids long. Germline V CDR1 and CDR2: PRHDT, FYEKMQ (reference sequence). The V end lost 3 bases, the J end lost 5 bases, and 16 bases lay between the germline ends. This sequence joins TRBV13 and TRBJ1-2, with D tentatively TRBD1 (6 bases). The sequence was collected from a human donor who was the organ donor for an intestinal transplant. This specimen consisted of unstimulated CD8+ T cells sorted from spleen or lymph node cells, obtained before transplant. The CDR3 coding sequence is TGTGCCAGCAGCTTGGTCCGTGACAGGTATTATGGCTACACCTTC. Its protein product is CASSLVRDRYYGYTF. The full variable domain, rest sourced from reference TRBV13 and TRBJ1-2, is AAGVIQSPRHLIKEKRETATLKCYPIPRHDTVYWYQQGPGQDPQFLISFYEKMQSDKGSIPDRFSAQQFSDYHSELNMSSLELGDSALYFCASSLVRDRYYGYTFGSGTRLTVV.